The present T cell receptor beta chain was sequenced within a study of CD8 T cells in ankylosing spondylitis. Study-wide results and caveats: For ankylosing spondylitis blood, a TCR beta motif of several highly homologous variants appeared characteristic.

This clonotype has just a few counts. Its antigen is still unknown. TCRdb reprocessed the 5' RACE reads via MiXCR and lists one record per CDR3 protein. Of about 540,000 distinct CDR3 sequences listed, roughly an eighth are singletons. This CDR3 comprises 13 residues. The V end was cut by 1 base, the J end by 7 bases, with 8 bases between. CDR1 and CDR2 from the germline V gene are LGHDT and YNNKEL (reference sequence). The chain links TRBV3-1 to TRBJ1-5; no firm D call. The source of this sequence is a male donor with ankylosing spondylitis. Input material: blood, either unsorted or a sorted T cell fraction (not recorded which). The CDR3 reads CASSQVEGQPQHF. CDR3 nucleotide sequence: TGTGCCAGCAGCCAAGTTGAAGGGCAGCCCCAGCATTTT.